Sequencing of this T cell receptor (beta chain) was carried out in a study of cytomegalovirus exposure and HLA in healthy donors. The PCR contained 60 Vbeta and 13 Jbeta primers. Per the study methods: It was a later analysis that counted about 80 million unique TCR beta chains, of which 9.5 million to 14 million were shared. Generated by immunoSEQ multiplex PCR, the TCRdb table keeps only in-frame clones and is missing some. The DNA was the basis for D and trimming; V, J and clone size are from that table. Here the sample spans around 190,000 clones, around 75% being singletons. Concerning this clone itself: Its matching antigen is unknown.

Broader study findings: Per a prior analysis, the majority of TCR beta V segments were productive roughly 87% or roughly 30% of the time.

Germline CDR1 is MNHEY and CDR2 is SMNVEV (reference sequence). The CDR3 sequence is 17 residues long. V gave up 3 bases and J gave up 0 bases, with 14 bases separating them. The V gene is TRBV27, the J gene TRBJ2-2; no clear D. Sequenced: PBMCs. The TCR was taken from a woman between 45 and 65 years old in good health and CMV-seronegative. CDR3: CASSFQVRHTNTGELFF. Written as DNA, the CDR3 is TGTGCCAGCAGTTTCCAGGTCAGACATACGAACACCGGGGAGCTGTTTTTT.